The clone carrying this TCR beta chain was observed a handful of times. Antigen: not known. This entry belongs to a study of regulatory T cells in long-lasting Graves disease. Study-wide context: For a period under 3 months, newly diagnosed Graves' patients had taken antithyroid drugs.

Stated time point: newly diagnosed GD, antithyroid drugs for less than 3 months. From RNA extracted from PBMCs, the TCR library was made. Graves' disease diagnosis relied on American Thyroid Association guidelines. In building TCR beta libraries, iRepertoire HTBI primers were used together with Arm-PCR of CDR3 regions. TCRdb used MiXCR to reprocess the multiplex PCR reads, holding one entry per CDR3 protein. The sample has 300,000 to 400,000 distinct CDR3 sequences, 15% to 20% seen once. Study-wide points: Among the persistent patients, 2,500 to 3,000 public clonotypes were shared, more than the approximately 1,000 shared among new patients.

The clonotype originates from a female donor with Graves disease. The sequences come from peripheral blood mononuclear cells (PBMCs), collected at new diagnosis, from a patient treated with antithyroid drugs.

The CDR3 reads CASSQRQDSYNEQFF. The DNA for the CDR3 is TGTGCCAGCTCACAGAGACAGGACTCCTACAATGAGCAGTTCTTC. The chain is built from TRBV18 and TRBJ2-1; TRBD1 is a possible D gene (6 bases). The CDR3 consists of 15 residues. Deletions cut 4 bases from V and 0 bases from J, with 10 bases between. Germline CDR1 reads KGHSH; CDR2 reads LQKENI.